The 26 T cell receptor beta chains below were found in one sample sequenced in a study of T cells in narcolepsy. Only in-frame clones appear in the TCRdb table, and some are missing; sequencing was by immunoSEQ multiplex PCR. The sample contains tens of thousands of clones, about 79% of which appear only once. The sample was CD45RA- memory CD4+ T cells from PBMCs. Source of these receptors: a human donor with narcolepsy.

The sample holds a few counts of this clone. This chain connects TRBV10-3 to TRBJ2-3, with 9 bases that match TRBD2. Germline loops: CDR1 ENHRY, CDR2 SYGVKD. The length of the CDR3 is 14 residues. Losses at the gene ends were 10 bases for V and 4 bases for J; bases not matched to a gene: 9. CDR3 nucleotide sequence: TGTGCCAGCCGCGTTGGGACTAGCCCAGATACGCAGTATTTT. Protein sequence: CASRVGTSPDTQYF.

This chain joins TRBV6-1 and TRBJ1-5, with unresolved D. V lost 6 bases, J lost 0 bases, and 12 bases lay in between. CDR3 length: 15 residues. Germline loops: CDR1 MNHNS, CDR2 SASEGT. CDR3 residues: CASRDQDLSNQPQHF. CDR3 DNA: TGTGCCAGCAGAGACCAGGACCTTAGCAATCAGCCCCAGCATTTT.

This chain links TRBV2 with TRBJ2-1, with TRBD1 identical over 8 bases. Germline trimming cut 6 bases from V and 6 bases from J; bases unmatched to any gene: 10. This CDR3 region has 15 residues. CDR1 and CDR2 (germline): SNHLY, FYNNEI. CDR3 loop: CASSRTGGIGNEQFF. The CDR3 DNA reads TGTGCCAGCAGCCGAACAGGGGGAATCGGCAATGAGCAGTTCTTC. The variable domain in full, with the rest retrieved from reference TRBV2 and TRBJ2-1, is EPEVTQTPSHQVTQMGQEVILRCVPISNHLYFYWYRQILGQKVEFLVSFYNNEISEKSEIFDDQFSVERPDGSNFTLKIRSTKLEDSAMYFCASSRTGGIGNEQFFGPGTRLTVL.

The chain combines TRBV19 with TRBJ1-3; D uncertain. The CDR3 is 17 residues long. Trimming pared 2 bases from V and 1 base from J, leaving 15 bases between. Germline CDR1 LNHDA, CDR2 SQIVND (reference sequence). In DNA form, the CDR3 reads TGTGCCAGTAGTATACTGCCGCGTGCGTCTTCTGGAAACACCATATATTTT. Translated: CASSILPRASSGNTIYF. Full variable domain (outside the CDR3, taken from reference TRBV19 and TRBJ1-3): DGGITQSPKYLFRKEGQNVTLSCEQNLNHDAMYWYRQDPGQGLRLIYYSQIVNDFQKGDIAEGYSVSREKKESFPLTVTSAQKNPTAFYLCASSILPRASSGNTIYFGEGSWLTVV.

The genes are TRBV6-6 and TRBJ1-1; D is unresolved. Trimming took off 6 bases at V and 6 bases at J, with 17 bases between the two ends. CDR3 length equals 14 residues. CDR1 and CDR2 from the germline V gene are MNHNY and SVGAGI (reference sequence). CDR3 sequence reads: CASRVDAEGAEAFF. The CDR3 DNA is TGTGCCAGCAGGGTTGATGCCGAAGGCGCTGAAGCTTTCTTT.

Only a few counts were recorded for this clone. Other DNA sequences within the sample encode an identical CDR3. The chain carries TRBV6-1 and TRBJ1-5; 9 bases are a match to TRBD1. J gave up 6 bases and V 8 bases, and 5 bases lay outside the gene matches. CDR3 length: 13 amino acids. Germline CDR1 MNHNS, CDR2 SASEGT. Here the CDR3 DNA reads TGTGCCAGCGAACAGGGGGCGTCTCAGCCCCAGCATTTT. It specifies CASEQGASQPQHF.

The V gene is TRBV5-6, the J gene TRBJ2-3; tentative D call: TRBD2 (6 bases). The germline CDR1 and CDR2 sequences are SGHDT and YYEEEE. The CDR3 consists of 17 residues. V was shortened by 4 bases and J by 2 bases, with 20 bases between the two germline ends. CDR3 region: CASSTASGVIYTDTQYF. In nucleotides, the CDR3 is TGTGCCAGCAGCACAGCGTCGGGGGTGATTTACACAGATACGCAGTATTTT.

The V call is TRBV5-8, the J call TRBJ2-6; no definite D call. CDR1 SGHTS and CDR2 YDEGEE come from the germline V gene. This CDR3 has 15 residues. V gave up 2 bases and J gave up 0 bases, with 6 bases separating them. In nucleotides, the CDR3 is TGTGCCAGCAGCTTATGGCTCTCTGGGGCCAACGTCCTGACTTTC. It specifies CASSLWLSGANVLTF.

In this sample, this clone turned up a few times. The chain employs TRBV4-1 and TRBJ2-1; D is perhaps TRBD1 (6 bases). V was shortened by 1 base and J by 6 bases, with 13 bases between the two germline ends. The length of the CDR3 is 15 residues. Germline CDR1 is MGHRA and CDR2 is YSYEKL. CDR3 residues: CASSQVGGWANEQFF. Written as DNA, the CDR3 is TGCGCCAGCAGCCAAGTAGGGGGTTGGGCCAATGAGCAGTTCTTC.

This clone was counted a few times. This chain joins TRBV7-9 and TRBJ1-1; D is perhaps TRBD1 (5 bases). Trimming removed 4 bases from V and 4 bases from J, with 16 bases in between. Per the germline V gene, CDR1 is SEHNR and CDR2 is FQNEAQ (reference sequence). This CDR3 spans 15 amino acids. The CDR3: CASSYPGVWSTEAFF. In DNA form, the CDR3 reads TGTGCCAGCAGCTACCCGGGGGTCTGGAGCACTGAAGCTTTCTTT.

V is TRBV7-2 and J is TRBJ2-1; possible D gene TRBD1, 7 bases. CDR3 length: 13 residues. CDR1 and CDR2 (germline): SGHTA, FQGNSA. Trimming took off 1 base at V and 8 bases at J, with 9 bases between the two ends. CDR3 coding DNA: TGTGCCAGCAGCTTAGTCAGGGGGGATGAGCAGTTCTTC. This translates into CASSLVRGDEQFF.

V usage is TRBV5-6 and J usage is TRBJ1-4; D gene uncertain. The CDR3 totals 14 residues. The V gene's germline CDR1 is SGHDT and CDR2 YYEEEE. Trimming pared 0 bases from V and 8 bases from J, leaving 11 bases between. The CDR3 nucleotides are TGTGCCAGCAGCTTGGTTGGGGTTAGCGAAAAACTGTTTTTT. Residues: CASSLVGVSEKLFF.

The chain has TRBV9 and TRBJ2-3; 8 positions match TRBD2. V trimming: 2 bases; J trimming: 2 bases; junction bases outside the gene matches: 4. This CDR3 contains 15 residues. Germline CDR1 and CDR2: SGDLS and YYNGEE. DNA for the CDR3: TGTGCCAGCAGCGTTAGCGGGACTACCACAGATACGCAGTATTTT. Translated: CASSVSGTTTDTQYF.

This chain connects TRBV5-1 to TRBJ2-1; 13 bases match TRBD2. The CDR3 runs to 19 residues. V lost 8 bases and J lost 0; bases outside the gene matches: 14. CDR1 and CDR2 (germline): SGHRS, YFSETQ. CDR3 in amino acids: CASASTSGRTDHSYNEQFF. Written as DNA, the CDR3 is TGCGCCAGTGCTTCGACTAGCGGGAGGACCGACCACTCCTACAATGAGCAGTTCTTC. Looking up the rest from reference TRBV5-1 and TRBJ2-1 gives the full variable domain: KAGVTQTPRYLIKTRGQQVTLSCSPISGHRSVSWYQQTPGQGLQFLFEYFSETQRNKGNFPGRFSGRQFSNSRSEMNVSTLELGDSALYLCASASTSGRTDHSYNEQFFGPGTRLTVL.

This chain joins TRBV4-2 and TRBJ2-3; D uncertain. Trimming left V 0 bases short and J 3 bases short, with 13 bases between. This CDR3 region has 16 residues. Germline CDR1 LGHNA, CDR2 YNFKEQ. The CDR3 region is CASSQDWGTITDTQYF. For the CDR3, the DNA is TGTGCCAGCAGCCAAGATTGGGGTACTATTACAGATACGCAGTATTTT.

This clone has more than one count but fewer than ten. The chain joins TRBV7-2 to TRBJ1-6, with TRBD1 identical over 8 bases. The CDR3 covers 16 residues. V lost 2 bases to trimming and J lost 9 bases; unmatched junction nucleotides: 9. CDR1 is SGHTA, CDR2 FQGNSA, per germline. The CDR3 loop reads CASSLIPQGALSPLHF. CDR3 coding DNA: TGTGCCAGCAGCTTAATCCCCCAGGGGGCCCTTTCACCCCTCCACTTT. Full variable domain (remainder filled in from reference TRBV7-2 and TRBJ1-6): GAGVSQSPSNKVTEKGKDVELRCDPISGHTALYWYRQSLGQGLEFLIYFQGNSAPDKSGLPSDRFSAERTGGSVSTLTIQRTQQEDSAVYLCASSLIPQGALSPLHFGNGTRLTVT.

The J gene is TRBJ2-4, the V gene TRBV6-1; 15 bases match TRBD2. CDR3 length: 15 residues. Germline values: CDR1 MNHNS, CDR2 SASEGT. J was trimmed by 9 bases and V by 6 bases; bases with no gene match: 6. The CDR3 region has the DNA TGTGCCAGCAGCGGACTAGCGGGAGGGGAAGGCATTCAGTACTTC. This codes for CASSGLAGGEGIQYF.

V is TRBV5-4 and J is TRBJ2-5; TRBD2 matches 9 bases. The CDR3 extends over 14 amino acids. Trimming at V came to 2 bases and at J to 3 bases, leaving 2 bases not matched to a gene. The V gene's germline CDR1 is SGHNT and CDR2 YYREEE (reference sequence). CDR3 region: CASSFGGREETQYF. In DNA form, the CDR3 reads TGTGCCAGCAGCTTCGGCGGGAGGGAAGAGACCCAGTACTTC.

This sequence joins TRBV5-1 and TRBJ1-1; D unresolved. V lost 4 bases to trimming and J lost 1 base, with 8 bases between them. CDR1 is SGHRS and CDR2 is YFSETQ in the germline V gene. This CDR3 contains 13 residues. The CDR3 loop is CASSPGGNTEAFF. In DNA, the CDR3 is TGCGCCAGCAGCCCGGGAGGGAACACTGAAGCTTTCTTT.

The J gene is TRBJ2-7, the V gene TRBV19; D may be TRBD1 (7 bases). The CDR3 spans 15 residues. Germline loops: CDR1 LNHDA, CDR2 SQIVND (reference sequence). Trimming took off 1 base at V and 4 bases at J, with 14 bases between the two ends. For the CDR3, the DNA is TGTGCCAGTAGTATAGGCGGGACAGACCATTACGAGCAGTACTTC. The encoded protein is CASSIGGTDHYEQYF.

The rearrangement links TRBV10-3 to TRBJ1-1; possible D gene TRBD1, 5 bases. Germline-derived CDR1 and CDR2 are ENHRY and SYGVKD. The CDR3 consists of 13 residues. V was cut by 7 bases and J by 1 base, with 10 bases left in between. The CDR3 DNA sequence: TGTGCCATCACCATGACAGCGAACACTGAAGCTTTCTTT. Its protein product is CAITMTANTEAFF.

V is TRBV9 and J is TRBJ2-2; 11 nucleotides line up with TRBD2. V shed 4 bases and J 2 bases; nucleotides not matched to a gene: 1. This CDR3 is 15 amino acids long. CDR1 and CDR2 from the germline V gene are SGDLS and YYNGEE. CDR3 in DNA: TGTGCCAGCAGCACTAGCGGGAGTAACACCGGGGAGCTGTTTTTT. It is translated as CASSTSGSNTGELFF.

This sequence joins TRBV14 and TRBJ2-7; no clear D. Deletions cut 5 bases from V and 5 bases from J, with 7 bases between. CDR1 and CDR2 from the germline V gene are SGHDN and FVKESK. The CDR3 extends over 11 amino acids. The CDR3 protein is CASSAWDEQYF. Written as DNA, the CDR3 is TGTGCCAGCAGCGCTTGGGACGAGCAGTACTTC.

The genes are TRBV27 and TRBJ2-5; D perhaps matches TRBD2 (6 bases). Trimming removed 6 bases from V and 4 bases from J, with 15 bases in between. Germline V lookup: CDR1 MNHEY, CDR2 SMNVEV (reference sequence). The length of the CDR3 is 14 residues. CDR3 amino acids: CASRGIGSGETQYF. In DNA form, the CDR3 reads TGTGCCAGCAGGGGTATCGGGAGTGGAGAGACCCAGTACTTC.

The rearrangement joins TRBV5-4 to TRBJ1-6, with D maybe TRBD1 (6 bases). The CDR3 totals 15 residues. V was shortened by 3 bases and J by 4 bases, with 11 bases between the two germline ends. Per the germline V gene, CDR1 is SGHNT and CDR2 is YYREEE (reference sequence). As DNA, the CDR3 is TGTGCCAGCAGCTCCCAGGACAGTTATAATTCACCCCTCCACTTT. This translates into CASSSQDSYNSPLHF.

The genes are TRBV6-5 and TRBJ1-2; weak D call: TRBD1 (5 bases). V gave up 0 bases and J gave up 7 bases, with 9 bases separating them. The CDR3 covers 13 residues. Germline-derived CDR1 and CDR2 are MNHEY and SVGAGI. CDR3 sequence (DNA): TGTGCCAGCAGTTACTCGACAGAGGGTGGCTACACCTTC. The encoded protein is CASSYSTEGGYTF.